This TCR beta chain was identified during a study of CD8 T cells in ankylosing spondylitis. The study's findings and limits: Apparently characteristic of ankylosing spondylitis blood was a TCR beta motif (fewer than ten highly homologous variants). In synovial fluid and blood from reactive arthritis, some motif variants were previously reported. Clones linked to the disease showed a CD8+ phenotype. They occurred at relatively low frequencies in peripheral blood.

This clonotype was seen many times. What it recognizes is unknown. TCR beta libraries were made by quantitative 5'-RACE with molecular barcodes. From the 5' RACE reads, TCRdb called clonotypes with MiXCR, one entry per CDR3 protein. The table lists under 300,000 distinct CDR3 sequences, 8% to 9.5% of them singletons. The CDR3 loop spans 14 amino acids. CDR1 MNHEY and CDR2 SMNVEV come from the germline V gene (reference sequence). V was clipped by 4 bases and J by 3 bases, with 13 bases between them. The rearrangement uses TRBV27 and TRBJ2-7; no firm D call. The sequencing input was blood, either unsorted or a sorted T cell fraction (not recorded which). This sequence was found in a male donor with ankylosing spondylitis or in good health (not recorded which). The CDR3 sequence: CASSSPATRYEQYF. The CDR3 DNA reads TGTGCCAGCAGTTCCCCCGCGACGCGCTACGAGCAGTACTTC.